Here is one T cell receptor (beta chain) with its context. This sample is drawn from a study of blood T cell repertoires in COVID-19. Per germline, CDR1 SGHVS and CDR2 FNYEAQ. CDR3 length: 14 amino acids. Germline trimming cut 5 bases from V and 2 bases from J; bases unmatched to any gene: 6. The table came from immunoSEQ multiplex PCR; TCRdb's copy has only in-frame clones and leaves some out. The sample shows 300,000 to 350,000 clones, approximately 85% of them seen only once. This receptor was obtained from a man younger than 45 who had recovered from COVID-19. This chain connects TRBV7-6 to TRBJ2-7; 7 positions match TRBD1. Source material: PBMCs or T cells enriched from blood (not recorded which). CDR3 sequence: CASSRTGQAYEQYF. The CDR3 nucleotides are TGTGCCAGCAGCCGAACCGGACAGGCCTACGAGCAGTACTTC.